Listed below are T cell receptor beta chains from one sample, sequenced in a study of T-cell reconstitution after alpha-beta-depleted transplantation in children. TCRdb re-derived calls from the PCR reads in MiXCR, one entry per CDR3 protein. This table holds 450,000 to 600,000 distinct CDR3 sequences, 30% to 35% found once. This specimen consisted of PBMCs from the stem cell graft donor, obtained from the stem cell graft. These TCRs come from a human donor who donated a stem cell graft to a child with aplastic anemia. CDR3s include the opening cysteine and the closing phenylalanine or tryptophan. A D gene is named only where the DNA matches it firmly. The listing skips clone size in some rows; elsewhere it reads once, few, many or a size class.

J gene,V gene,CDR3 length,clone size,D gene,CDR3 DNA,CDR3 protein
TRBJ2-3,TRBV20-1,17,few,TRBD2,TGCAGTGCTAGAGATCAACAACTCGCGGGAGTGCAAGATACGCAGTATTTT,CSARDQQLAGVQDTQYF
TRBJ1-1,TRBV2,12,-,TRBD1,TGTGCAGGGGGCCCTTTGAACACTGAAGCTTTCTTT,CAGGPLNTEAFF
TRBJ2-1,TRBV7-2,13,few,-,TGTGCCAGCAGCTTCTCCGGGACAAAGGACCCGTTCTTC,CASSFSGTKDPFF
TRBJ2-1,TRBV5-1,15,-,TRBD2,TGCGCCAGCAGCTTGGCGGCTAGCGGTTACAATGAGCAGTTCTTC,CASSLAASGYNEQFF
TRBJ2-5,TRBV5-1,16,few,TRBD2,TGCGCCAGCAGCCTTCCTTGGACCGGGACTAAAGAGACCCAGTACTTC,CASSLPWTGTKETQYF
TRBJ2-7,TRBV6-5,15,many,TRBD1,TGTGCCAGCAGTTTCACCGGGACAGGGCAACACGAGCAGTACTTC,CASSFTGTGQHEQYF
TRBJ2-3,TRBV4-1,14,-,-,TGCGCCAGCAGCCAAGGCGTGAGCACAGATACGCAGTATTTT,CASSQGVSTDTQYF
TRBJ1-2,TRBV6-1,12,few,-,TGTGCCAGCAGTGGGGAAATCTATGGCTACACCTTC,CASSGEIYGYTF
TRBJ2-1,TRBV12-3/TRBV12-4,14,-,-,TGTGCCAGCAGTTTAACCCCCAATACGAATGAGCAGTTCTTC,CASSLTPNTNEQFF
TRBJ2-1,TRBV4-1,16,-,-,TGCGCCAGCAGCCAAGAGTCCGGACTAGCAGGGGGTGAGCAGTTCTTC,CASSQESGLAGGEQFF
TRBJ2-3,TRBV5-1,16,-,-,TGCGCCAGCAGCTCATGGACAGCGACCGACACAGATACGCAGTATTTT,CASSSWTATDTDTQYF
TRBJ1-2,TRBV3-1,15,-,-,TGTGCCAGCAGCCAATTACAGGGATCCAACTATGGCTACACCTTC,CASSQLQGSNYGYTF
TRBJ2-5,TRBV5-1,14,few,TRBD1,TGCGCCAGTGCGTCCGGGACAGGGACTCCAACCCAGTACTTC,CASASGTGTPTQYF
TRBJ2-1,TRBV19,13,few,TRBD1,TGTGCCAGTAGTATGAACGGACAGGGCGAGCAGTTCTTC,CASSMNGQGEQFF
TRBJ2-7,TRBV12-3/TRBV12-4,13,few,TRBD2,TGTGCCAGCCTCTCTAGCGGGACCTACGAGCAGTACTTC,CASLSSGTYEQYF
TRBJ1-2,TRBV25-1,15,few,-,TGTGCCAGCAGTGATCCCCGGACTTCAAACTATGGCTACACCTTC,CASSDPRTSNYGYTF
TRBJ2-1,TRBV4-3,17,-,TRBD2,TGCGCCAGCAGCCAAGATCCCGCCGGGACTAGCAGGAATGAGCAGTTCTTC,CASSQDPAGTSRNEQFF
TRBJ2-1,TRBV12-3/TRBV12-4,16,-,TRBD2,TGTGCCAGCAGTTTTCGGCTAGCGGGGGTGTACAATGAGCAGTTCTTC,CASSFRLAGVYNEQFF
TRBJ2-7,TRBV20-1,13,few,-,TGCAGTAAGGAAGCGGAATCCGCCTACGAGCAGTACTTC,CSKEAESAYEQYF
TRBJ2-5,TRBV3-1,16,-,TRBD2,TGTGCCAGCAGCCAAGATCTTCCGGGAGGATGGGAGACCCAGTACTTC,CASSQDLPGGWETQYF
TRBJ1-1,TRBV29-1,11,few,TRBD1,TGCAGCGTTGAAGCCACGACAGGGTTTTTCTTT,CSVEATTGFFF
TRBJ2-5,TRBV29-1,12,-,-,TGCAGCGTTCTCCATTCCCAAGAGACCCAGTACTTC,CSVLHSQETQYF
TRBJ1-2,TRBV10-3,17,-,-,TGTGCCATCAGTGAGTCGTCAAATATACTAGCCCCGGATGGCTACACCTTC,CAISESSNILAPDGYTF
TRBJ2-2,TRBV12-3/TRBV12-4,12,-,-,TGTGCCAGCAGGGGAGTCGCCGGGGAGCTGTTTTTT,CASRGVAGELFF
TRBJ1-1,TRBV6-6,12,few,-,TGTGCCAGCAGTTGGACAGAAACTGAAGCTTTCTTT,CASSWTETEAFF
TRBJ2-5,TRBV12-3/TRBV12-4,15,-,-,TGTGCCAGCAGTTTAGGGTTGGGGGGCCAAGAGACCCAGTACTTC,CASSLGLGGQETQYF
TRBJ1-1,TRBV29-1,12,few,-,TGCAGCGGGGCAGGTGGCGGCACTGAAGCTTTCTTT,CSGAGGGTEAFF
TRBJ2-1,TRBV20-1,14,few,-,TGCAGTGCTCCCCCGGGACCAGTATACAATGAGCAGTTCTTC,CSAPPGPVYNEQFF
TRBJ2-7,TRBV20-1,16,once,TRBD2,TGCTGTGCCGTGCGGGGCAGGACTAGCCCTTTCTACGAGCAGTACTTC,CCAVRGRTSPFYEQYF
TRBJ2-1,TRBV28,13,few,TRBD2,TGTGGGATTATAGCGGGGGGTCACAATGAGCAGTTCTTC,CGIIAGGHNEQFF